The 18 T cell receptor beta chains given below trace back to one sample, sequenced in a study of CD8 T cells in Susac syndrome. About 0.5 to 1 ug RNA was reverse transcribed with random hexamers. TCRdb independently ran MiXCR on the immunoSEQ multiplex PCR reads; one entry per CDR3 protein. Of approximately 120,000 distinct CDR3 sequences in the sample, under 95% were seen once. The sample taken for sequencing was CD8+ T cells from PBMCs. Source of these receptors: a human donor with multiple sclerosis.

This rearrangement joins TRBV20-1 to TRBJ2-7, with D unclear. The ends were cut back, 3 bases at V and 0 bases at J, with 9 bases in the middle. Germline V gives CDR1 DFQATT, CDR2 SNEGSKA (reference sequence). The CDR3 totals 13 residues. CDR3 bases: TGCAGTGCTAGTCAGCGAAACTCCTACGAGCAGTACTTC. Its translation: CSASQRNSYEQYF.

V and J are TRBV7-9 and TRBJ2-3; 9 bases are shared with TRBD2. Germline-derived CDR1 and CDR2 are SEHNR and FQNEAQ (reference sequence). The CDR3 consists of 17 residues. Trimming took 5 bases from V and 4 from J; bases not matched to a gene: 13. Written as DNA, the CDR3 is TGTGCCAGCAGCCCCCTCGGCGGGAGGGCCCCCGCAGATACGCAGTATTTT. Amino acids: CASSPLGGRAPADTQYF.

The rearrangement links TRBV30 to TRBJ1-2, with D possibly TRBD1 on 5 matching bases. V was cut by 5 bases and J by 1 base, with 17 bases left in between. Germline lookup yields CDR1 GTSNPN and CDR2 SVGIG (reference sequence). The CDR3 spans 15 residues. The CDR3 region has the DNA TGTGCCTGGGGGACCGGGCCCCGAATTAACTATGGCTACACCTTC. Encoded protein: CAWGTGPRINYGYTF.

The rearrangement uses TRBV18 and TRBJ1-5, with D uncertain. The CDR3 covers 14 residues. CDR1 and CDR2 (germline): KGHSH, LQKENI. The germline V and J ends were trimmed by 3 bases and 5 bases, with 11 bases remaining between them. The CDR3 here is CASSPRSFDQPQHF. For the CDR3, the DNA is TGTGCCAGCTCACCCAGGTCATTTGATCAGCCCCAGCATTTT. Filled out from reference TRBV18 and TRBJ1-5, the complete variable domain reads NAGVMQNPRHLVRRRGQEARLRCSPMKGHSHVYWYRQLPEEGLKFMVYLQKENIIDESGMPKERFSAEFPKEGPSILRIQQVVRGDSAAYFCASSPRSFDQPQHFGDGTRLSIL.

Written as DNA, the CDR3 is TGTGCCAGCAGTTTGCAGGGGGACTATGGCTACACCTTC. This codes for CASSLQGDYGYTF. The genes are TRBV27 and TRBJ1-2, with 7 nucleotides matching TRBD1. Germline V CDR1 and CDR2: MNHEY, SMNVEV (reference sequence). The CDR3 spans 13 residues. J was trimmed by 3 bases and V by 3 bases; bases with no gene match: 1.

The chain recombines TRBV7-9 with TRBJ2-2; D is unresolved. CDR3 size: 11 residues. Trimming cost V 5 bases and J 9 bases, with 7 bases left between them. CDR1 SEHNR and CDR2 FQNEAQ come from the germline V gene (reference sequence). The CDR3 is CASSHARELFF. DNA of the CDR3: TGTGCCAGCAGCCATGCCCGGGAGCTGTTTTTT.

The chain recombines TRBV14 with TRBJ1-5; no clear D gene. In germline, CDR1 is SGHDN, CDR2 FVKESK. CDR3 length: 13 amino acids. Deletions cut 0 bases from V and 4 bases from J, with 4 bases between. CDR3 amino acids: CASSQEQNQPQHF. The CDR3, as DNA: TGTGCCAGCAGCCAAGAACAGAATCAGCCCCAGCATTTT.

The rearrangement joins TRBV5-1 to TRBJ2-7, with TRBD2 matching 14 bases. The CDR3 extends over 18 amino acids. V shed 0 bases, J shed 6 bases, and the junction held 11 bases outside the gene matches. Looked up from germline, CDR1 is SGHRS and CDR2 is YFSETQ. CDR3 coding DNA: TGCGCCAGCAGCTTGGAGGGACTAGCGGGAGAAATTTCCAGCGAGCAGTACTTC. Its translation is CASSLEGLAGEISSEQYF.

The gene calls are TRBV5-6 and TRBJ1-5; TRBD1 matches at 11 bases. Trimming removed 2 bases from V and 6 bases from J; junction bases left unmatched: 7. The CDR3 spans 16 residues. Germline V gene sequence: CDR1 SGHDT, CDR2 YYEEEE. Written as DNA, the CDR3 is TGTGCCAGCAGCTTCCGGGACAGGGGGGGGATTCAGCCCCAGCATTTT. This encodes CASSFRDRGGIQPQHF. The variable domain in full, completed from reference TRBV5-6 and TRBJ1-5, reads DAGVTQSPTHLIKTRGQQVTLRCSPKSGHDTVSWYQQALGQGPQFIFQYYEEEERQRGNFPDRFSGHQFPNYSSELNVNALLLGDSALYLCASSFRDRGGIQPQHFGDGTRLSIL.

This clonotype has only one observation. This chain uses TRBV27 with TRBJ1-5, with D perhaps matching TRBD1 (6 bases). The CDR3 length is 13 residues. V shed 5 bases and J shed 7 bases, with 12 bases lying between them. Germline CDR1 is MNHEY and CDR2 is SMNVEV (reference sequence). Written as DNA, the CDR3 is TGTGCCAGCAGTGGGGTCGGGGGCCAGCCCCAGCATTTT. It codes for CASSGVGGQPQHF.

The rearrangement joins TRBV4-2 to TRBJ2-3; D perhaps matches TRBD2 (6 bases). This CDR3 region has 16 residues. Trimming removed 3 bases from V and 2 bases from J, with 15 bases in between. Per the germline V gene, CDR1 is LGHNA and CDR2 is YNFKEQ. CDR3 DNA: TGTGCCAGCAGCCAGGTCCGGGAGCTACTCACAGATACGCAGTATTTT. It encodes CASSQVRELLTDTQYF.

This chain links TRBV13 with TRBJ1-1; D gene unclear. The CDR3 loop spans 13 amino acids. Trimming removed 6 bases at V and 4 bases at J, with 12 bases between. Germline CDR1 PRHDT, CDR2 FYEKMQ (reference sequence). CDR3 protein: CASRRTGVTEAFF. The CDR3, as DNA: TGTGCCAGCAGGCGGACCGGGGTCACTGAAGCTTTCTTT.

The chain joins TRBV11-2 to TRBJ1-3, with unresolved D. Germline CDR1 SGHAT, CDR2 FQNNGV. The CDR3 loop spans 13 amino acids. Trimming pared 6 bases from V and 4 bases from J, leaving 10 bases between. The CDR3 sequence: CASRATSGNTIYF. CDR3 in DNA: TGTGCCAGCAGAGCAACTTCAGGAAACACCATATATTTT.

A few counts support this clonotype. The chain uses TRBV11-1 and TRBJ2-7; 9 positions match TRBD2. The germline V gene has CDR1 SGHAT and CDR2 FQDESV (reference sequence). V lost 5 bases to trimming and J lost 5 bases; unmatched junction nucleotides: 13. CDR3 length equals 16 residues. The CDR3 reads CASSEVGGRAGHEQYF. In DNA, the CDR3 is TGTGCCAGCAGCGAAGTTGGCGGGAGGGCCGGCCACGAGCAGTACTTC.

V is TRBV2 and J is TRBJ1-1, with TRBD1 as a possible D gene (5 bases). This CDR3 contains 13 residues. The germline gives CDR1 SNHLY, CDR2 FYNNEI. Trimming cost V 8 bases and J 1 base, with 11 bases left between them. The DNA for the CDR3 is TGTGCCAGCGGCCTGACAGAGAACACTGAAGCTTTCTTT. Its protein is CASGLTENTEAFF.

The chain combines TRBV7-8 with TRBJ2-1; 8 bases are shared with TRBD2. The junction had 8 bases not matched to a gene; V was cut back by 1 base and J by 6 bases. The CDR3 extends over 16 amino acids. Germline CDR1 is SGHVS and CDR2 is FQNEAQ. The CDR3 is CASSLDLAGWGNEQFF. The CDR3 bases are TGTGCCAGCAGCTTAGACCTAGCGGGCTGGGGCAATGAGCAGTTCTTC.

The CDR3 coding sequence is TGTGCCAGCAGCTTAGACCCGGGGAATGGGGAGACCCAGTACTTC. Its protein product is CASSLDPGNGETQYF. This rearrangement joins TRBV7-6 to TRBJ2-5; D possibly corresponds to TRBD2 (5 bases). Germline-derived CDR1 and CDR2 are SGHVS and FNYEAQ. The V end was cut by 1 base, the J end by 5 bases, with 14 bases between. CDR3 size: 15 residues.

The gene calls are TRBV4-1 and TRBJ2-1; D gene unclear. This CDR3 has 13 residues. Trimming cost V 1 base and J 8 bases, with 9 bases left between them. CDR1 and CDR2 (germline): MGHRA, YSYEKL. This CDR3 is CASSQVPGDEQFF. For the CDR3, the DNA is TGCGCCAGCAGCCAAGTTCCCGGCGATGAGCAGTTCTTC.